This T cell receptor (beta chain) was recorded in a study of control samples from healthy donors and cancer patients. Sequencing was performed with immunoSEQ multiplex PCR; in TCRdb, only in-frame clones are kept and a portion is missing. Of 20,000 to 25,000 clones listed, 75% to 90% are singletons. The germline CDR1 and CDR2 sequences are SNHLY and FYNNEI. This CDR3 has 15 amino acids. Unmatched junction bases numbered 9, after V lost 6 bases and J lost 2 bases. The specimen was PBMCs. This TCR was recovered from a man aged 60 to 69 with head and neck cancer. The genes are TRBV2 and TRBJ1-1; 7 bases are a match to TRBD1. The CDR3 DNA reads as TGTGCCAGCAGCGCAGGGACAGTTCCTAACACTGAAGCTTTCTTT. Its translation: CASSAGTVPNTEAFF.